The 15 T cell receptor beta chains in this list originate from one sample, sequenced in a study of cytomegalovirus exposure and HLA in healthy donors. Primers for the PCR totalled 60 Vbeta and 13 Jbeta. Method: immunoSEQ multiplex PCR; TCRdb's copy keeps in-frame clones and lacks some. In the table there are about 130,000 clones, around 80% of which are singletons. Sequencing was done on a sample of PBMCs. These receptor sequences come from a middle-aged man in good health and CMV-seropositive.

The rearrangement joins TRBV6-5 to TRBJ1-1; TRBD1 matches 8 bases. The CDR3 is 14 amino acids. Germline V gene data show CDR1 as MNHEY and CDR2 as SVGAGI. Germline trimming cut 5 bases from V and 5 bases from J; bases unmatched to any gene: 7. As DNA, the CDR3 is TGTGCCAGCAGTCTACGGACAGGGAGGACTGAAGCTTTCTTT. It is translated as CASSLRTGRTEAFF.

V is TRBV29-1 and J is TRBJ1-1; the D is unclear. The CDR3 loop spans 13 amino acids. Trimming stripped 0 bases from V and 3 bases from J, with 8 bases between. Germline values: CDR1 SQVTM, CDR2 ANQGSEA. CDR3 bases: TGCAGCGTTGAAGATCAGATCGACACTGAAGCTTTCTTT. Its translation: CSVEDQIDTEAFF.

The rearrangement links TRBV28 to TRBJ1-2, with D perhaps matching TRBD1 (6 bases). Trimming shortened V by 6 bases and J by 2 bases, and 7 bases separated the two germline ends. CDR3 size: 12 residues. Germline values: CDR1 MDHEN, CDR2 SYDVKM. In DNA form, the CDR3 reads TGTGCCAGCAGACAGGGAAACTATGGCTACACCTTC. As protein: CASRQGNYGYTF.

This clone was seen more than once but under ten times. This specimen includes other DNA sequences encoding the same CDR3. This chain uses TRBV15 with TRBJ1-1; D uncertain. The CDR3 consists of 12 residues. Trimming took off 0 bases at V and 11 bases at J, with 10 bases between the two ends. CDR1 LNHNV and CDR2 YYDKDF come from the germline V gene (reference sequence). This CDR3 reads CATSRDNSKAFF. The CDR3 region has the DNA TGTGCCACCAGCAGAGATAACAGTAAGGCTTTCTTT.

This clone has a single count. This chain joins TRBV30 and TRBJ2-7; possibly TRBD1 for D (5 bases). Looked up from germline, CDR1 is GTSNPN and CDR2 is SVGIG (reference sequence). There are 11 residues in the CDR3. Trimming took 5 bases from V and 2 from J, leaving 7 bases between them. In DNA form, the CDR3 reads TGTGCCTGGGAGACAGCCTACGAGCAGTACTTC. Encoded protein: CAWETAYEQYF.

A note on this clone: Other nucleotide sequences from this sample produce the same CDR3. In DNA form, the CDR3 reads TGTGCCAGCAGTTACGCGAGCTCCTATAATTCACCCCTCCACTTT. This encodes CASSYASSYNSPLHF. The chain couples TRBV6-5 to TRBJ1-6; D not resolved. Germline V gene sequence: CDR1 MNHEY, CDR2 SVGAGI. Between the trimmed V and J ends, which lost 2 bases and 0 bases, there was a span of 5 bases. CDR3 length: 15 amino acids.

This clone was observed a handful of times. This chain connects TRBV11-2 to TRBJ2-5; D perhaps matches TRBD1 (6 bases). TRBJ2-7 explains the end of the DNA better; the J call may be wrong. This CDR3 region has 14 residues. CDR1 and CDR2 (germline): SGHAT, FQNNGV. The CDR3 nucleotides read TGTGCCAGCAGTTCCCTTAGAGGGGGCTACGAGCAGTACTTC. Translated: CASSSLRGGYEQYF.

This chain joins TRBV18 and TRBJ2-2; TRBD1 matches 8 bases. This CDR3 region has 16 residues. V gave up 6 bases and J gave up 4 bases; unmatched junction bases: 10. Germline assignment: CDR1 KGHSH and CDR2 LQKENI. CDR3 bases: TGTGCCAGCTCTCTAAGACAGGGGAGCCCCACCGGGGAGCTGTTTTTT. The encoded protein is CASSLRQGSPTGELFF.

On this clone: The sample carries other DNA sequences with the same CDR3. The chain uses TRBV7-3 and TRBJ1-1; D may be TRBD1 (6 bases). Deletions cut 1 base from V and 4 bases from J, with 7 bases between. The CDR3 runs 13 residues. Germline loops: CDR1 SGHTA, CDR2 FQGTGA. As DNA, the CDR3 is TGTGCCAGCAGCTTAATAGGGGGCACTGAAGCTTTCTTT. This translates into CASSLIGGTEAFF.

The chain has TRBV25-1 and TRBJ2-7; 10 bases are shared with TRBD1. The V and J ends lost 6 bases and 4 bases, in that order; junction bases with no gene match: 12. The CDR3 sequence is 16 residues long. Per germline, CDR1 MGHDK and CDR2 SYGVNS. CDR3 region: CASRPTRQGARYEQYF. CDR3 in DNA: TGTGCCAGCAGGCCAACCAGACAGGGGGCGCGGTACGAGCAGTACTTC.

This rearrangement joins TRBV29-1 to TRBJ2-1, with D possibly TRBD1 on 5 matching bases. V lost 2 bases and J 2 bases, leaving 10 bases between the germline ends. The CDR3 extends over 14 amino acids. Germline lookup yields CDR1 SQVTM and CDR2 ANQGSEA. CDR3 region: CSVESRTPYNEQFF. In DNA, the CDR3 is TGCAGCGTTGAATCCCGGACACCCTACAATGAGCAGTTCTTC.

This clone was detected once. The rearrangement joins TRBV28 to TRBJ2-7, with D perhaps matching TRBD2 (5 bases). Germline-derived CDR1 and CDR2 are MDHEN and SYDVKM. Between the trimmed V and J ends, which lost 4 bases and 2 bases, there was a span of 9 bases. This CDR3 is built from 13 residues. CDR3 amino acids: CASSSRVPYEQYF. The CDR3 nucleotides read TGTGCCAGCAGTTCGCGGGTCCCCTACGAGCAGTACTTC.

The chain employs TRBV5-1 and TRBJ2-5, with D uncertain. V lost 0 bases and J lost 3, with 12 bases in between. CDR3 size: 15 residues. Germline V gene lookup returns CDR1 SGHRS and CDR2 YFSETQ. CDR3: CASSLAYDKKETQYF. CDR3 nucleotide sequence: TGCGCCAGCAGCTTGGCATACGACAAAAAAGAGACCCAGTACTTC.

V usage is TRBV28 and J usage is TRBJ1-2, with D uncertain. Between the trimmed V and J ends, which lost 7 bases and 2 bases, there was a span of 14 bases. There are 14 residues in the CDR3. The germline V gene encodes CDR1 MDHEN and CDR2 SYDVKM. The CDR3 coding sequence is TGTGCCAGCAAGAGGTCCAGAAACAACTATGGCTACACCTTC. As protein: CASKRSRNNYGYTF.

The chain joins TRBV5-5 to TRBJ2-2; 14 bases align to TRBD2. This CDR3 has 18 residues. Germline loops: CDR1 SGHKS, CDR2 YYEKEE (reference sequence). The junction had 6 bases not matched to a gene; V was cut back by 1 base and J by 4 bases. CDR3: CASSLRLAGGAGTGELFF. The CDR3 DNA reads TGTGCCAGCAGCTTGAGACTAGCGGGAGGGGCGGGCACCGGGGAGCTGTTTTTT. Drawing the rest from reference TRBV5-5 and TRBJ2-2, the complete variable domain is DAGVTQSPTHLIKTRGQQVTLRCSPISGHKSVSWYQQVLGQGPQFIFQYYEKEERGRGNFPDRFSARQFPNYSSELNVNALLLGDSALYLCASSLRLAGGAGTGELFFGEGSRLTVL.